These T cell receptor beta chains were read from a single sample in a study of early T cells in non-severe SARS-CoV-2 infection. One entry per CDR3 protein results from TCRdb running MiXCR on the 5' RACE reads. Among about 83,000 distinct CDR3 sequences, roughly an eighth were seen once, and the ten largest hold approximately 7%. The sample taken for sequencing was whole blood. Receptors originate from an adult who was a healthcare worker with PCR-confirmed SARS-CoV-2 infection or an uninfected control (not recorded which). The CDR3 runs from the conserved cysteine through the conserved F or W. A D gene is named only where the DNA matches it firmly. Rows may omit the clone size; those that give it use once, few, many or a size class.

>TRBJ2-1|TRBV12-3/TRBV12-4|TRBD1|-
CASSPTGGSYNEQFF
TGTGCCAGCAGTCCAACAGGGGGCAGTTACAATGAGCAGTTCTTC
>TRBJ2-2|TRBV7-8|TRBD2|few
CASAWGGSWDTGELFF
TGTGCCAGCGCCTGGGGCGGGAGTTGGGACACCGGGGAGCTGTTTTTT
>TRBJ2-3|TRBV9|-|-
CASSVGPPDTQYF
TGTGCCAGCAGCGTGGGTCCCCCAGATACGCAGTATTTT
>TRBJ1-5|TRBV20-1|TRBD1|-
CSARMDRGGQPQHF
TGCAGTGCTAGAATGGACAGGGGGGGTCAGCCCCAGCATTTT
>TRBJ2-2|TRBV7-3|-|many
CASSLGGAGELFF
TGTGCCAGCAGCTTAGGAGGGGCCGGGGAGCTGTTTTTT
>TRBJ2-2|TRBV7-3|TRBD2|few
CASSFGPERGRLTAELFF
TGTGCCAGCAGTTTCGGTCCGGAACGCGGGAGATTAACCGCGGAGCTGTTTTTT
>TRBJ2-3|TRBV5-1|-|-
CASSLLAGGGADTQYF
TGCGCCAGCAGCTTGCTAGCCGGGGGCGGAGCAGATACGCAGTATTTT
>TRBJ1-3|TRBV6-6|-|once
CASSYPGRRNSENTIYF
TGTGCCAGCAGTTACCCCGGACGGAGGAACTCTGAAAACACCATATATTTT
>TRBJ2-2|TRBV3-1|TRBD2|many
CASSARGATGELFF
TGTGCCAGCAGCGCGCGGGGGGCGACCGGGGAGCTGTTTTTT
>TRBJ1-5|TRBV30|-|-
CAWSQQGQPQHF
TGTGCCTGGAGTCAACAGGGTCAGCCCCAGCATTTT
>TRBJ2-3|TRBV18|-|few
CASSPPDRPDTQYF
TGTGCCAGCTCACCACCGGACAGACCAGATACGCAGTATTTT
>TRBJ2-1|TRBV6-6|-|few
CASSRDPYNEQFF
TGTGCCAGCAGTCGGGACCCCTACAATGAGCAGTTCTTC
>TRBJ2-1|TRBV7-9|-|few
CASSSGLLPHNEQFF
TGTGCCAGCAGCTCGGGACTCCTGCCCCACAATGAGCAGTTCTTC
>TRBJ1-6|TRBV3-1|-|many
CASSPIGGVGSPLHF
TGTGCCAGCAGCCCGATAGGAGGGGTCGGTTCACCCCTCCACTTT
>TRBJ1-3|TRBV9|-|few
CASSVDPQFFSGNTIYF
TGTGCCAGCAGCGTAGACCCCCAGTTTTTCTCTGGAAACACCATATATTTT
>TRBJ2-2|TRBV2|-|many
CASSDRMRIGELFF
TGTGCCAGCAGTGACCGGATGCGCATCGGGGAGCTGTTTTTT
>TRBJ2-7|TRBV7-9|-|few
CASSLETEQYF
TGTGCCAGCAGCTTAGAAACCGAGCAGTACTTC
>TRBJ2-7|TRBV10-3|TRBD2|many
CAISELAGGLGEQYF
TGTGCCATCAGTGAACTAGCGGGAGGGCTAGGCGAGCAGTACTTC
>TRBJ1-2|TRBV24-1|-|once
CATSDFDGYTF
TGTGCCACCAGTGATTTTGATGGCTACACCTTC
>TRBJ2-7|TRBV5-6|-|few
CASTLGRWDEQYF
TGTGCCAGCACCCTAGGACGGTGGGACGAGCAGTACTTC
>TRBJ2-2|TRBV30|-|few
CAWSVLGANTGELFF
TGTGCCTGGAGTGTACTAGGAGCGAACACCGGGGAGCTGTTTTTT
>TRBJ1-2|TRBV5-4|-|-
CASSLDGGSRNYGYTF
TGTGCCAGCAGCTTGGATGGAGGCAGCAGGAACTATGGCTACACCTTC
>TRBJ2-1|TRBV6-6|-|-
CASRLLGEAWEQFF
TGTGCCAGCAGGTTACTGGGGGAGGCTTGGGAGCAGTTCTTC
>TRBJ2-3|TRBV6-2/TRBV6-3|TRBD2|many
CASRGGLGPGDTQYF
TGTGCCAGCAGGGGAGGGTTGGGACCAGGAGATACGCAGTATTTT
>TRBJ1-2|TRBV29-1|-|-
CSATDGSYYGYTF
TGCAGCGCCACGGACGGTTCTTACTATGGCTACACCTTC
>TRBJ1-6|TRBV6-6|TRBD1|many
CASSYEGQGARWEPLHF
TGTGCCAGCAGTTACGAGGGACAGGGTGCCCGCTGGGAGCCCCTCCACTTT
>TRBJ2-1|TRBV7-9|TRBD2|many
CASSLIAGGPRRDEQFF
TGTGCCAGCAGTCTTATAGCGGGAGGGCCTCGAAGGGATGAGCAGTTCTTC
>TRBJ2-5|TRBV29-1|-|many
CSVSQAGGETQYF
TGCAGCGTTTCCCAGGCGGGCGGAGAGACCCAGTACTTC
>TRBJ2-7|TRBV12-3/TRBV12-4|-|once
CASSLVAEYEQYF
TGTGCCAGCAGTTTGGTAGCGGAATACGAGCAGTACTTC
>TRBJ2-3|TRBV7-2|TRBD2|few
CASSSVGLAGSSTDTQYF
TGTGCCAGCAGCTCAGTGGGACTAGCGGGATCTAGCACAGATACGCAGTATTTT
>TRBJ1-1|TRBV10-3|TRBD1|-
CAISGSTGGPEAFF
TGTGCCATCAGTGGTTCGACAGGGGGACCTGAAGCTTTCTTT
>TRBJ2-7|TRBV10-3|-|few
CAISSDSSTYEQYF
TGTGCCATCAGTTCCGACTCATCCACCTACGAGCAGTACTTC
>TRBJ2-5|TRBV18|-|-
CASSPKEGGETLYF
TGTGCCAGCTCACCCAAGGAAGGGGGAGAGACCCTGTACTTC
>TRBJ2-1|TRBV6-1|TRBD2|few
CASLVAGAYNEQFF
TGTGCCAGCTTGGTAGCGGGAGCCTACAATGAGCAGTTCTTC
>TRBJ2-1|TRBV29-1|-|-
CSVDRRVSYNEQFF
TGCAGCGTTGACCGGAGGGTGTCCTACAATGAGCAGTTCTTC
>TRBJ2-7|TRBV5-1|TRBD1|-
CASSSRDRGKYEQYF
TGCGCCAGCAGCTCCCGGGACAGGGGAAAGTACGAGCAGTACTTC
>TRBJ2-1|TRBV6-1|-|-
CASSERGGSYNEQFF
TGTGCCAGCAGTGAAAGGGGAGGCTCCTACAATGAGCAGTTCTTC